What follows are 11 T cell receptor beta chains derived from one specimen sequenced in a study of T cell repertoires in cytomegalovirus infection. Each CDR3 protein is one row after TCRdb ran MiXCR on the reads. The sample consists of roughly 300,000 distinct CDR3 sequences, approximately 9.5% of them appearing once. Sequencing was performed on PBMCs. These receptors originate from a human donor in good health (CMV status not recorded). Some clones in this sample may be carry-over from other donors' samples.

The table lists this clonotype with a few counts. The V and J genes are TRBV10-2 and TRBJ2-1; D unclear. Trimming took off 8 bases at V and 4 bases at J, with 6 bases between the two ends. Germline CDR1 reads WSHSY; CDR2 reads SAAADI. There are 11 residues in the CDR3. The CDR3 loop reads CASGDYNEQFF. The CDR3 bases are TGCGCCAGCGGAGATTACAATGAGCAGTTCTTC.

This clonotype has at least ten counts. Here the CDR3 reads CSARDRGFILGSYNEQFF. The CDR3 region has the DNA TGCAGTGCTCGGGACAGGGGCTTTATATTGGGCTCCTACAATGAGCAGTTCTTC. The chain joins TRBV20-1 to TRBJ2-1, with 10 bases identical to TRBD1. CDR3 size: 18 residues. The J segment lost 0 bases and the V segment lost 5 bases, leaving 13 bases of the junction unmatched. Germline V gives CDR1 DFQATT, CDR2 SNEGSKA (reference sequence).

The rearrangement links TRBV25-1 to TRBJ2-3, with 13 bases lining up with TRBD2. CDR3 length: 18 amino acids. Looked up from germline, CDR1 is MGHDK and CDR2 is SYGVNS. V lost 5 bases and J lost 4; bases outside the gene matches: 12. Here the CDR3 DNA reads TGTGCCAGCAGTCAAAGCGGACTAGCGGGGGCCGGGCCAGATACGCAGTATTTT. It is translated as CASSQSGLAGAGPDTQYF.

Ten or more counts support this clonotype. The rearrangement joins TRBV7-3 to TRBJ1-2, with 7 bases that match TRBD1. Germline trimming cut 5 bases from V and 4 bases from J; bases unmatched to any gene: 10. This CDR3 region has 15 residues. CDR1 SGHTA and CDR2 FQGTGA come from the germline V gene. The CDR3 spells CASSPSSTGPYGYTF. The CDR3 DNA sequence: TGTGCCAGCAGCCCTTCCTCGACAGGGCCCTATGGCTACACCTTC.

This clonotype was found many times. J is TRBJ2-3 and V is TRBV7-9; D is unclear. This CDR3 has 15 amino acids. Trimming removed 7 bases from V and 0 bases from J, with 14 bases in between. CDR1 and CDR2 (germline): SEHNR, FQNEAQ (reference sequence). The CDR3 DNA reads TGTGCCAGCAACCCGCGCACGTCTAGCACAGATACGCAGTATTTT. Translation gives CASNPRTSSTDTQYF.

This clonotype was counted between two and nine times. V is TRBV12-3 or TRBV12-4 and J is TRBJ2-7; D call uncertain. The V end was cut by 4 bases, the J end by 2 bases, with 9 bases between. The CDR3 is 13 residues long. The CDR3 DNA reads as TGTGCCAGCAGTTATCGGGCAACCTACGAGCAGTACTTC. Protein sequence: CASSYRATYEQYF.

This clonotype has only a few counts. The rearrangement links TRBV7-9 to TRBJ2-7, with D perhaps given as TRBD1 or TRBD2 (5 bases each). The germline CDR1 and CDR2 sequences are SEHNR and FQNEAQ (reference sequence). Trimming removed 1 base at V and 3 bases at J, with 19 bases between. The CDR3 has 17 residues. CDR3 coding DNA: TGTGCCAGCAGCTTAGGGCCCCGGGGCAGGCTTCACTACGAGCAGTACTTC. Amino acids: CASSLGPRGRLHYEQYF. The full variable domain, completed using reference TRBV7-9 and TRBJ2-7, is DTGVSQNPRHKITKRGQNVTFRCDPISEHNRLYWYRQTLGQGPEFLTYFQNEAQLEKSRLLSDRFSAERPKGSFSTLEIQRTEQGDSAMYLCASSLGPRGRLHYEQYFGPGTRLTVT.

This clonotype was counted many times. V usage is TRBV6-1 and J usage is TRBJ2-3, with TRBD2 identical over 10 bases. Looked up from germline, CDR1 is MNHNS and CDR2 is SASEGT. V was clipped by 8 bases and J by 7 bases; unmatched bases: 9. The CDR3 length is 14 residues. The CDR3 is CASERAGGPNTQYF. CDR3 bases: TGTGCCAGCGAACGAGCGGGGGGGCCGAATACGCAGTATTTT.

Only a few counts were recorded for this clonotype. The chain employs TRBV6-1 and TRBJ2-4; unclear D gene. The germline V gene has CDR1 MNHNS and CDR2 SASEGT. Between the trimmed V and J ends, which lost 1 base and 0 bases, there was a span of 13 bases. There are 17 residues in the CDR3. Here the CDR3 reads CASSEEQKILAKNIQYF. The CDR3 DNA follows: TGTGCCAGCAGTGAAGAGCAGAAAATACTAGCCAAAAACATTCAGTACTTC.

This clonotype was recorded many times. The V gene is TRBV6-1, the J gene TRBJ2-1; D assignment may be TRBD1 or TRBD2 (5 bases each). CDR1 is MNHNS and CDR2 is SASEGT in the germline V gene. Trimming shortened V by 5 bases and J by 7 bases, and 12 bases separated the two germline ends. The CDR3 has 13 residues. The CDR3 loop reads CASSLRGLNEQFF. CDR3 coding DNA: TGTGCCAGCAGTTTGAGGGGTTTGAATGAGCAGTTCTTC.

This clonotype has at least ten counts. The chain couples TRBV7-2 to TRBJ2-6; D not resolved. From germline, CDR1 is SGHTA and CDR2 FQGNSA. V was cut by 5 bases and J by 0 bases, with 17 bases left in between. The CDR3 sequence is 18 residues long. The chain's CDR3 is CASSPGVPRNSGANVLTF. In DNA form, the CDR3 reads TGTGCCAGCAGCCCTGGGGTTCCGCGGAACTCTGGGGCCAACGTCCTGACTTTC.